This T cell receptor (beta chain) was sequenced for a study of T-cell memory formation after mild COVID-19. Whole-study results and caveats: Contracting clones localized mainly to CM and EM when CD4+ and mainly to EMRA when CD8+. There were some responding clones in pre-infection memory, which suggested that cross-reactive memory had joined.

This clonotype was recorded a few times. The antigen remains unidentified. 5'RACE primed from the constant segment yielded TCR alpha and TCR beta cDNA libraries bearing sample barcodes and UMIs. TCRdb passed the 5' RACE reads through MiXCR, listing each CDR3 protein once. Of 250,000 to 350,000 distinct CDR3 sequences listed, 15% to 20% were seen once; the top ten hold over 20%. The CDR3 consists of 13 residues. Germline CDR1 and CDR2: SQVTM and ANQGSEA. V was trimmed by 7 bases and J by 4 bases, leaving 15 bases between them. The chain carries TRBV29-1 and TRBJ2-3, with a possible D match to TRBD2 (5 bases). Sample: PBMCs or a T cell subset sorted from them (not recorded which). This sequence originates from a man aged 18 to 35 who had mild COVID-19 (a few samples of this study predate the infection). Cell type and time point are not known. The CDR3 DNA reads as TGCAGCGCAACTCGAGCGGTCGCAGATACGCAGTATTTT. Translating it yields CSATRAVADTQYF.